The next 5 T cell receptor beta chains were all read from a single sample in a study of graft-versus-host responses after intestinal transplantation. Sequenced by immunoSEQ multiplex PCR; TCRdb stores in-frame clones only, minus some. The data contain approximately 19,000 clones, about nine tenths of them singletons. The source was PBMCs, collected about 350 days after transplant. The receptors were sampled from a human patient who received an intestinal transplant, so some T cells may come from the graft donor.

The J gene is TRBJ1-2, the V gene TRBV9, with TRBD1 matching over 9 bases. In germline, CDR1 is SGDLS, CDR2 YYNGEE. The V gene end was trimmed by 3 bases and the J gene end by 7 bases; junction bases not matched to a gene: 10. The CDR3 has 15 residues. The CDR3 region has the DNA TGTGCCAGCAGCGCGTCCCTTACAGGGGGCGGTGGCTACACCTTC. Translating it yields CASSASLTGGGGYTF.

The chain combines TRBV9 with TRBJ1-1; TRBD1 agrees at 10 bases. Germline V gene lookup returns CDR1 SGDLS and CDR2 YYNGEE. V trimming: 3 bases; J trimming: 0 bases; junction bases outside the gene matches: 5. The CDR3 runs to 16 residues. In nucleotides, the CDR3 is TGTGCCAGCAGCGAGAGGGACAGGGGATTGAACACTGAAGCTTTCTTT. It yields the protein CASSERDRGLNTEAFF.

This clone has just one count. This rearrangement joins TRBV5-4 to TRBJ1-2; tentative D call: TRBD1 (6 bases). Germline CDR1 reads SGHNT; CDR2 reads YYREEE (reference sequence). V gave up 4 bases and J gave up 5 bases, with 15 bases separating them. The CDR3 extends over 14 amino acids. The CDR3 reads CASSAAQGRYGYTF. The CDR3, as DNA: TGTGCCAGCAGCGCGGCCCAGGGGCGGTATGGCTACACCTTC.

The CDR3 DNA reads TGTGCCAGCAGCCAAGAGCGGCTCCCTTTGGGCTACACCTTC. It is translated as CASSQERLPLGYTF. This chain connects TRBV14 to TRBJ1-2; D unresolved. CDR1 and CDR2 (germline): SGHDN, FVKESK. The CDR3 contains 14 residues. V gave up 0 bases and J gave up 8 bases, with 13 bases separating them.

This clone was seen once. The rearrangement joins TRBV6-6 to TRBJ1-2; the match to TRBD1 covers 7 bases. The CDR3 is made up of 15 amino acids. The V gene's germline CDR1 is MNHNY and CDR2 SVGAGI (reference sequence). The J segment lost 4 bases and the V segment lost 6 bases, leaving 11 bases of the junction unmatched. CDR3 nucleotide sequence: TGTGCCAGCAGCGACCAGAAGGGGGCCGGCTATGGCTACACCTTC. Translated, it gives CASSDQKGAGYGYTF.